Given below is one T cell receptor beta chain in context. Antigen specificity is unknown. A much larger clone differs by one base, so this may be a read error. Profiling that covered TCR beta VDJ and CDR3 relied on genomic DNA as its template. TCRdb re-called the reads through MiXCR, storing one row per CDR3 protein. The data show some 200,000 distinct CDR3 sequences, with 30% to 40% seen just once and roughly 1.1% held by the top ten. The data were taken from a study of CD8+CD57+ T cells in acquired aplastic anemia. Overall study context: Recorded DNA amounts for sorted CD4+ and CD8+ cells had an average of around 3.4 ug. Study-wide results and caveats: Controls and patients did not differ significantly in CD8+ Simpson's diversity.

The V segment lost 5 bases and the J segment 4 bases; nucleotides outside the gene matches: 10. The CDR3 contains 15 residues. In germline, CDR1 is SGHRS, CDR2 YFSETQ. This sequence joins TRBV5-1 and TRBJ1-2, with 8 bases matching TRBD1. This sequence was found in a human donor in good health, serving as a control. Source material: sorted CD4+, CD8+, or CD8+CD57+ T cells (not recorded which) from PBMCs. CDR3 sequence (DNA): TGCGCCAGCAGGACGCAGGGGGCAGTTGGCTATGGCTACACCTTC. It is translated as CASRTQGAVGYGYTF. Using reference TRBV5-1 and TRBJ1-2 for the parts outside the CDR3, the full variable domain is KAGVTQTPRYLIKTRGQQVTLSCSPISGHRSVSWYQQTPGQGLQFLFEYFSETQRNKGNFPGRFSGRQFSNSRSEMNVSTLELGDSALYLCASRTQGAVGYGYTFGSGTRLTVV.